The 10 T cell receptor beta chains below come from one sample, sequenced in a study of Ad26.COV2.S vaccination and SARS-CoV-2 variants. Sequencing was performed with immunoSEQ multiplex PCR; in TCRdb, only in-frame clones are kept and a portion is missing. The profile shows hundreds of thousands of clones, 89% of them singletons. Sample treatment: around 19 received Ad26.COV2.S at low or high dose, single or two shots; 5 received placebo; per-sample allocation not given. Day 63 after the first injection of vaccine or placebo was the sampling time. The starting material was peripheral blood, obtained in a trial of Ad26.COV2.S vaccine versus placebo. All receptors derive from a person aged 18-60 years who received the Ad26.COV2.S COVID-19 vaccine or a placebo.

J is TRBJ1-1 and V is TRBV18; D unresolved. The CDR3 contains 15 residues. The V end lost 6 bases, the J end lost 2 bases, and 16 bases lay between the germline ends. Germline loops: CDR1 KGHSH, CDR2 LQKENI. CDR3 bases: TGTGCCAGCTCCCCCATGGGCGGGATTAACACTGAAGCTTTCTTT. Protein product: CASSPMGGINTEAFF.

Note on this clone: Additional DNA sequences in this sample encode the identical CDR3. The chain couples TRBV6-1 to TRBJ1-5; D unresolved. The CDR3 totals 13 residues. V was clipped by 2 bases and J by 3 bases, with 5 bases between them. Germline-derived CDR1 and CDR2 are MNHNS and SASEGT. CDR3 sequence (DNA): TGTGCCAGCAGTGAAATACACAATCAGCCCCAGCATTTT. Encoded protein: CASSEIHNQPQHF.

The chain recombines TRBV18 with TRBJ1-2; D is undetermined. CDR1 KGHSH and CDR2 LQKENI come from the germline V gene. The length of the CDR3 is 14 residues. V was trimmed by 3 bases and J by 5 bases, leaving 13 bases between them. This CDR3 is CASSPLPGLYGYTF. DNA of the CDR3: TGTGCCAGCTCACCCCTGCCAGGACTATATGGCTACACCTTC.

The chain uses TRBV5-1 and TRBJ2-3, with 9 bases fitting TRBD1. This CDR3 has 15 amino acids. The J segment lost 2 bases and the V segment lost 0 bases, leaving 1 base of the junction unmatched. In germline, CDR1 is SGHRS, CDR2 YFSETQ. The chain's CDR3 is CASSLGTGVTDTQYF. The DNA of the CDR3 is TGCGCCAGCAGCTTGGGGACAGGGGTCACAGATACGCAGTATTTT.

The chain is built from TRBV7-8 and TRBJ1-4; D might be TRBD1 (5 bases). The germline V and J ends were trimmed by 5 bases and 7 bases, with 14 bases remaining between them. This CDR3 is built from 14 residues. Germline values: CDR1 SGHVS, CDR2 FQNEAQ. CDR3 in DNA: TGTGCCAGCAGCAGGACATCGGGGGGTGAAAAACTGTTTTTT. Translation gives CASSRTSGGEKLFF.

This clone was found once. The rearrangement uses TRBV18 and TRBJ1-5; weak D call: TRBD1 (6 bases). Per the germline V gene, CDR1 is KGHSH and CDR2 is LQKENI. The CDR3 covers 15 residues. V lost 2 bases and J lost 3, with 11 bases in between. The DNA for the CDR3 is TGTGCCAGCTCACCAGTGACAGGTTTCAATCAGCCCCAGCATTTT. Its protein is CASSPVTGFNQPQHF.

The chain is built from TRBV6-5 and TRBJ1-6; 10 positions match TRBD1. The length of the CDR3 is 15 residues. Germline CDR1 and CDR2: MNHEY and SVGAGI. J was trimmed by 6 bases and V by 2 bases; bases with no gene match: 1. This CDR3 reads CASSYGTGVNSPLHF. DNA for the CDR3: TGTGCCAGCAGTTACGGGACAGGGGTTAATTCACCCCTCCACTTT.

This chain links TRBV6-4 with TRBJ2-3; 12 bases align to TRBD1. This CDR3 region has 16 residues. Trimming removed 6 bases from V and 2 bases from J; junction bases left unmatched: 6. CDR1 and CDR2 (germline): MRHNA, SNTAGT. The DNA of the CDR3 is TGTGCCAGCAGCGAGGGACAGGGGGCCGTCACAGATACGCAGTATTTT. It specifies CASSEGQGAVTDTQYF.

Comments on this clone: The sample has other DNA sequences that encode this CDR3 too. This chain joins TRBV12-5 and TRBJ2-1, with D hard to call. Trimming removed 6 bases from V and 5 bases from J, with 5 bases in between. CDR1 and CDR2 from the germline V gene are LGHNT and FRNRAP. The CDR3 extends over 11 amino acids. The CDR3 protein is CASGRDNEQFF. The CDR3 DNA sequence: TGTGCTAGTGGCAGAGACAATGAGCAGTTCTTC.

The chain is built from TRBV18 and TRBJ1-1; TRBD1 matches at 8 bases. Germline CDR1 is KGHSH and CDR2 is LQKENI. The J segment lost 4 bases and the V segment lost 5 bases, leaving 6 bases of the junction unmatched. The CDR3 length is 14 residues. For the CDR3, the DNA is TGTGCCAGCTCAGCGAGACAGGGGAGCACTGAAGCTTTCTTT. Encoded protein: CASSARQGSTEAFF.